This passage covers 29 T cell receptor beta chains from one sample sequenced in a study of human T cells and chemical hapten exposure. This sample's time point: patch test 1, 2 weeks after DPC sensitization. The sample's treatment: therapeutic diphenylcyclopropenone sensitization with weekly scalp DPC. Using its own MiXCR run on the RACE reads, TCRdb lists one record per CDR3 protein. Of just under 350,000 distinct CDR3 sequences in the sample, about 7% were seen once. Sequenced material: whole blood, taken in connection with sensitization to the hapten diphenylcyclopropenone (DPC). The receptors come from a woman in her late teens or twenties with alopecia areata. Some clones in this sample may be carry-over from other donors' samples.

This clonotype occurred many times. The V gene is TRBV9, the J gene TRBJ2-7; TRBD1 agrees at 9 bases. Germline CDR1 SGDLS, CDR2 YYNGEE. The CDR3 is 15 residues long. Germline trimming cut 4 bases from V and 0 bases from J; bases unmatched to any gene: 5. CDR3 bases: TGTGCCAGCAGCCCACAGGGGGCGGCCTCCTACGAGCAGTACTTC. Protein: CASSPQGAASYEQYF.

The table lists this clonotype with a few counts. CDR3 nucleotide sequence: TGTGCCAGCAGCTTGAACTTATACAGTGAAGCTTTCTTT. Protein sequence: CASSLNLYSEAFF. The chain is built from TRBV5-6 and TRBJ1-1, with D hard to call. Trimming removed 1 base from V and 7 bases from J, with 11 bases in between. CDR3 length: 13 residues. Germline V lookup: CDR1 SGHDT, CDR2 YYEEEE.

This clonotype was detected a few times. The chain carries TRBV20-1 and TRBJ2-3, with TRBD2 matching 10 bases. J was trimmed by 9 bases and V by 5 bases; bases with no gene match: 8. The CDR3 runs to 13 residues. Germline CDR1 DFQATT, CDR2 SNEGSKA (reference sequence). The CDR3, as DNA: TGCAGTGCTCCCACTAGCGGGGAGGCCACGCAGTATTTT. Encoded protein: CSAPTSGEATQYF.

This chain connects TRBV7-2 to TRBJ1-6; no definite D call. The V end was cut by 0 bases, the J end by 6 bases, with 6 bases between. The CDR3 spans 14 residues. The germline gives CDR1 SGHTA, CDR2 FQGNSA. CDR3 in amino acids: CASSLAQINSPLHF. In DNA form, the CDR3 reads TGTGCCAGCAGCTTAGCACAGATTAATTCACCCCTCCACTTT.

CDR3 amino acids: CASSLELPTGNYGYTF. For the CDR3, the DNA is TGTGCCAGCAGCTTAGAACTGCCAACAGGGAACTATGGCTACACCTTC. The chain combines TRBV7-8 with TRBJ1-2; D perhaps matches TRBD1 (6 bases). V was trimmed by 1 base and J by 2 bases, leaving 14 bases between them. Germline V gives CDR1 SGHVS, CDR2 FQNEAQ. This CDR3 is built from 16 residues.

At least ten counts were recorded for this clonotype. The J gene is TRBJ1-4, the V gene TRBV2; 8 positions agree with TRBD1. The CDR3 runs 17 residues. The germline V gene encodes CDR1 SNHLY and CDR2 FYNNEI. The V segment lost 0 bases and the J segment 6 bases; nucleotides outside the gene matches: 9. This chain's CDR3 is CASSEARTGGSYEKLFF. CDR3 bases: TGTGCCAGCAGTGAAGCGCGAACAGGGGGATCGTATGAAAAACTGTTTTTT.

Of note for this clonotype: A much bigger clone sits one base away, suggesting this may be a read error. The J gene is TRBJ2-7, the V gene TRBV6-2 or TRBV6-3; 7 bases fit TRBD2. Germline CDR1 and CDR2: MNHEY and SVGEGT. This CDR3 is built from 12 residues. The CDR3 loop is CASTNGGYGQYF. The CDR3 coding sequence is TGTGCCAGCACCAACGGGGGGTACGGGCAGTACTTC.

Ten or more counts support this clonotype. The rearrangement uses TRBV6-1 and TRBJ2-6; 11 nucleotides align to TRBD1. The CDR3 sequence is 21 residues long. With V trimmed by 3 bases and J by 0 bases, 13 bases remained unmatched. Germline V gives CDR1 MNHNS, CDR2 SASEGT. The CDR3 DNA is TGTGCCAGCAGTGATTTTTTTGGACAGGGGGCGCTTACCTCTGGGGCCAACGTCCTGACTTTC. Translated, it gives CASSDFFGQGALTSGANVLTF.

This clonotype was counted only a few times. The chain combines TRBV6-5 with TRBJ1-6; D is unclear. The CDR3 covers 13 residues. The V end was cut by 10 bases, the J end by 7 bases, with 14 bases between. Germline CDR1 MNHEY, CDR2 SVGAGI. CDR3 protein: CATMRDGNSPLHF. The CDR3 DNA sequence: TGTGCCACCATGCGAGACGGGAATTCACCCCTCCACTTT.

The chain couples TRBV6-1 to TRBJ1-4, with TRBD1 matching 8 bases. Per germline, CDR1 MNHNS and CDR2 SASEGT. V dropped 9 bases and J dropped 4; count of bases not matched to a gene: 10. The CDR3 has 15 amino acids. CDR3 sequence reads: CASTSGTGVNEKLFF. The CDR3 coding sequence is TGTGCCAGTACCTCCGGGACAGGAGTTAATGAAAAACTGTTTTTT.

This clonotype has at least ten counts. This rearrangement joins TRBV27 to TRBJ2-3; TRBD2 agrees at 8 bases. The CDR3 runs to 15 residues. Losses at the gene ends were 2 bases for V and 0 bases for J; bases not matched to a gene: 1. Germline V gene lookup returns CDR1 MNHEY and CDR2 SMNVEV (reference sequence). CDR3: CASSLIAGSTDTQYF. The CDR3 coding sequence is TGTGCCAGCAGTTTAATAGCGGGGAGCACAGATACGCAGTATTTT.

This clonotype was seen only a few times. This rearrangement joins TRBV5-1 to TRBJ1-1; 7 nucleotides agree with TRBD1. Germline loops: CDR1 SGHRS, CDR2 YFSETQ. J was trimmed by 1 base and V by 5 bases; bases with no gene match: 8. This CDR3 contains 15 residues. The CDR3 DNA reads TGCGCCAGCAGTTGGACGGGACAGCAGAACACTGAAGCTTTCTTT. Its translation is CASSWTGQQNTEAFF.

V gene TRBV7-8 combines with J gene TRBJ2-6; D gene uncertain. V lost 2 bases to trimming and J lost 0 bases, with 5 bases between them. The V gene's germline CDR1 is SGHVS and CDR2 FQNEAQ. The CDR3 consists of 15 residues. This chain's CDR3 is CASSLPNSGANVLTF. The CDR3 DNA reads TGTGCCAGCAGCTTACCCAACTCTGGGGCCAACGTCCTGACTTTC.

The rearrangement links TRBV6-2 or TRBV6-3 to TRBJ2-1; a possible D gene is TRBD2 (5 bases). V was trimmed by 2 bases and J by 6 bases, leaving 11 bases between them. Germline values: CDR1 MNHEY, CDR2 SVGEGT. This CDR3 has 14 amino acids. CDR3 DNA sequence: TGTGCCAGCAGTTACGACGGGCTAGCCAATGAGCAGTTCTTC. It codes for CASSYDGLANEQFF.

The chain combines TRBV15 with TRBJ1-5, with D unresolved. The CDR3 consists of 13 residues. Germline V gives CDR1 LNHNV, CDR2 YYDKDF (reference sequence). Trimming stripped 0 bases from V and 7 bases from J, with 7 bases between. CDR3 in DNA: TGTGCCACCAGCAGAGATGAGTGGCAGCCCCAGCATTTT. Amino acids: CATSRDEWQPQHF.

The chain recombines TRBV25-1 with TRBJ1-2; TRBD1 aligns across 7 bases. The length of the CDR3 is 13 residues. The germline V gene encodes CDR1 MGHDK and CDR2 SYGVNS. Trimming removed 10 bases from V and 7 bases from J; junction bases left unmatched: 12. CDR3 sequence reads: CATTDRAGGGYTF. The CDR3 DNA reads TGTGCCACCACCGACAGGGCCGGAGGTGGCTACACCTTC.

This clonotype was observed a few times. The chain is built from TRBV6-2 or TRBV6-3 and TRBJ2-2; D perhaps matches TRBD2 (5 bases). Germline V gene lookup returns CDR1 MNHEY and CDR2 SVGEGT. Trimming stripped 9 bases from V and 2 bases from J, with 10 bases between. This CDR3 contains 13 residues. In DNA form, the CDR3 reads TGTGCCAGTACGGAGGTAAACACCGGGGAGCTGTTTTTT. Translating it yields CASTEVNTGELFF.

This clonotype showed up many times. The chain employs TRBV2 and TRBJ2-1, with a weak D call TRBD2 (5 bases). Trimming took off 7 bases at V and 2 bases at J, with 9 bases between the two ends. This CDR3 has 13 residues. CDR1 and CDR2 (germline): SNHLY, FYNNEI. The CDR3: CASTSGPYNEQFF. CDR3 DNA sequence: TGTGCCAGCACCAGCGGTCCCTACAATGAGCAGTTCTTC.

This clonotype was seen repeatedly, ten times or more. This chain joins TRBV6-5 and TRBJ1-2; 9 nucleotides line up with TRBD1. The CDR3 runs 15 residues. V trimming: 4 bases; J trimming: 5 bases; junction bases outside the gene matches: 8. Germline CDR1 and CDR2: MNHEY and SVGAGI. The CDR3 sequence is CASSSPGQGLYGYTF. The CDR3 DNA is TGTGCCAGCAGTTCCCCGGGACAGGGCCTTTATGGCTACACCTTC.

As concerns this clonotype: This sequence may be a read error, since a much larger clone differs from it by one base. Here the CDR3 reads CASKWQGNYGYTF. CDR3 DNA: TGTGCCAGCAAGTGGCAGGGAAACTATGGCTACACCTTC. The gene calls are TRBV7-9 and TRBJ1-2; D is possibly TRBD1 (5 bases). The CDR3 length is 13 residues. Per the germline V gene, CDR1 is SEHNR and CDR2 is FQNEAQ (reference sequence). Trimming left V 7 bases short and J 2 bases short, with 11 bases between.

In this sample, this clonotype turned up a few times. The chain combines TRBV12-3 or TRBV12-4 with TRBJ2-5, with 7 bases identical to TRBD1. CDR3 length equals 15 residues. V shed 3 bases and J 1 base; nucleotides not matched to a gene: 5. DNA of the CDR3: TGTGCCAGCAGTTTTAGTGGGACAGTCCAAGAGACCCAGTACTTC. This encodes CASSFSGTVQETQYF.

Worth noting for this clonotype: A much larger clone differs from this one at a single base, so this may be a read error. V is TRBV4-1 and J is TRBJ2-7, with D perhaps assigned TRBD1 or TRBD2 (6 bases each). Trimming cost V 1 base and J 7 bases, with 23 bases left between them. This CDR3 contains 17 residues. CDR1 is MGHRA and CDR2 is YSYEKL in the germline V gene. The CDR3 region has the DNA TGCGCCAGCAGCCAAGCTCCCCGGGGGCGCATGGACCGGGAGCAGTACTTC. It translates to CASSQAPRGRMDREQYF.

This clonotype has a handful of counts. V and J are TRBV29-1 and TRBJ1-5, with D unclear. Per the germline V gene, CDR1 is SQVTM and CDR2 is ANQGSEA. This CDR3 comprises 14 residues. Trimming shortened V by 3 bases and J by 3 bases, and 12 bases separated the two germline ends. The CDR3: CSVDSGGSNQPQHF. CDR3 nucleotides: TGCAGCGTTGATAGCGGAGGATCCAATCAGCCCCAGCATTTT. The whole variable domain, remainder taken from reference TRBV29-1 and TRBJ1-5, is SAVISQKPSRDICQRGTSLTIQCQVDSQVTMMFWYRQQPGQSLTLIATANQGSEATYESGFVIDKFPISRPNLTFSTLTVSNMSPEDSSIYLCSVDSGGSNQPQHFGDGTRLSIL.

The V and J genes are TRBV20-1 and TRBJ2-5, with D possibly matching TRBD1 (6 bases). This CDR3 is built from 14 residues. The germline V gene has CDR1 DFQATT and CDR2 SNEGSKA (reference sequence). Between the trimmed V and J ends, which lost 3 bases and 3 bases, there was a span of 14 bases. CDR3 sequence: CSASKIGGKETQYF. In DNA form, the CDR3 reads TGCAGTGCTAGCAAAATAGGGGGTAAAGAGACCCAGTACTTC.

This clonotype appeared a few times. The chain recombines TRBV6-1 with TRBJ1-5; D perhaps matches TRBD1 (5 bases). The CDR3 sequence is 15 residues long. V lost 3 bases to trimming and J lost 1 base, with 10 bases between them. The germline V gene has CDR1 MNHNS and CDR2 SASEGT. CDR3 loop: CASSDGGRSNQPQHF. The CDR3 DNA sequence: TGTGCCAGCAGTGACGGGGGGAGAAGCAATCAGCCCCAGCATTTT.

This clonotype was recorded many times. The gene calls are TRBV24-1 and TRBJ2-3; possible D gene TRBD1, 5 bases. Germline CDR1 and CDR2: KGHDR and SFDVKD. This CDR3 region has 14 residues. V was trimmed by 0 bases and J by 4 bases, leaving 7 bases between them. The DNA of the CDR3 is TGTGCCACCAGTGATTTGCAGGGTGCAGATACGCAGTATTTT. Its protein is CATSDLQGADTQYF.

CDR3 region: CASSFGVPGDEKLFF. In nucleotides, the CDR3 is TGTGCCAGCAGTTTTGGAGTCCCGGGTGATGAAAAACTGTTTTTT. The V call is TRBV28, the J call TRBJ1-4; D gene ambiguous. CDR3 length equals 15 residues. The ends were cut back, 3 bases at V and 6 bases at J, with 14 bases in the middle. CDR1 and CDR2 from the germline V gene are MDHEN and SYDVKM. The full variable domain, rest sourced from reference TRBV28 and TRBJ1-4, is DVKVTQSSRYLVKRTGEKVFLECVQDMDHENMFWYRQDPGLGLRLIYFSYDVKMKEKGDIPEGYSVSREKKERFSLILESASTNQTSMYLCASSFGVPGDEKLFFGSGTQLSVL.

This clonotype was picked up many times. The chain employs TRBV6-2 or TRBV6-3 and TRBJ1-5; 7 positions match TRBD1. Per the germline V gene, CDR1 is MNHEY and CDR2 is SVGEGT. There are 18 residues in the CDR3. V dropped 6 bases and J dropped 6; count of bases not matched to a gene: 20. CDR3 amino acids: CASSLPGQLAGSGQPQHF. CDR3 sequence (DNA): TGTGCCAGCAGCCTACCGGGACAGCTTGCGGGATCGGGTCAGCCCCAGCATTTT.

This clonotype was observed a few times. The CDR3 loop is CASSPIRPYGYTF. In DNA form, the CDR3 reads TGTGCCAGCAGTCCAATTCGACCTTATGGCTACACCTTC. The rearrangement uses TRBV28 and TRBJ1-2; no definite D call. The V end was cut by 5 bases, the J end by 5 bases, with 12 bases between. The CDR3 length is 13 residues. Germline CDR1 is MDHEN and CDR2 is SYDVKM.